The 16 T cell receptor beta chains below come from one sample, sequenced in a study of T cell changes during pregnancy in multiple sclerosis. Sequencing used immunoSEQ multiplex PCR; TCRdb keeps in-frame clones, though not all of them. The data hold about 77,000 clones, with about 93% observed a single time. The sequencing here drew on peripheral blood, taken after pregnancy. These receptor sequences come from a female donor in good health, enrolled as a control in a pregnancy study.

This chain connects TRBV7-9 to TRBJ2-2; 9 nucleotides align to TRBD1. Trimming at V came to 7 bases and at J to 0 bases, leaving 3 bases not matched to a gene. CDR1 and CDR2 (germline): SEHNR, FQNEAQ (reference sequence). The CDR3 is 15 residues long. CDR3 loop: CASTQGAANTGELFF. The CDR3 nucleotides are TGTGCCAGCACACAGGGGGCGGCGAACACCGGGGAGCTGTTTTTT.

The CDR3 protein is CASSEFGAGGPGGELFF. CDR3 DNA sequence: TGTGCCAGCAGTGAATTCGGCGCGGGAGGGCCGGGCGGGGAGCTGTTTTTT. The chain is built from TRBV25-1 and TRBJ2-2, with 9 bases matching TRBD2. Trimming took 1 base from V and 7 from J; bases not matched to a gene: 10. The CDR3 spans 17 residues. In germline, CDR1 is MGHDK, CDR2 SYGVNS.

A single count supports this clone. The chain combines TRBV5-6 with TRBJ1-6; D not resolved. The CDR3 sequence is 13 residues long. Germline CDR1 SGHDT, CDR2 YYEEEE. Trimming removed 4 bases from V and 11 bases from J, with 13 bases in between. The CDR3 loop is CASSREEITPLHF. DNA for the CDR3: TGTGCCAGCAGCAGAGAAGAAATCACACCCCTCCACTTT. The full variable domain, in which reference TRBV5-6 and TRBJ1-6 provide the parts outside the CDR3, is DAGVTQSPTHLIKTRGQQVTLRCSPKSGHDTVSWYQQALGQGPQFIFQYYEEEERQRGNFPDRFSGHQFPNYSSELNVNALLLGDSALYLCASSREEITPLHFGNGTRLTVT.

CDR3 sequence (DNA): TGTGCCAGCAGGCCGCAGGGTACTGCATCCTACGAGCAGTACTTC. It encodes CASRPQGTASYEQYF. The chain uses TRBV6-5 and TRBJ2-7, with D tentatively TRBD1 (5 bases). Trimming stripped 6 bases from V and 1 base from J, with 16 bases between. The CDR3 runs 15 residues. The germline CDR1 and CDR2 sequences are MNHEY and SVGAGI.

V gene TRBV19 combines with J gene TRBJ1-3; D not resolved. Germline loops: CDR1 LNHDA, CDR2 SQIVND (reference sequence). The CDR3 runs 13 residues. Trimming removed 8 bases at V and 3 bases at J, with 11 bases between. In DNA form, the CDR3 reads TGTGCCAGTCTGTCGGGAATTGGAAACACCATATATTTT. This translates into CASLSGIGNTIYF. Using reference TRBV19 and TRBJ1-3 for the parts outside the CDR3, the full variable domain is DGGITQSPKYLFRKEGQNVTLSCEQNLNHDAMYWYRQDPGQGLRLIYYSQIVNDFQKGDIAEGYSVSREKKESFPLTVTSAQKNPTAFYLCASLSGIGNTIYFGEGSWLTVV.

V usage is TRBV29-1 and J usage is TRBJ2-5, with 10 bases that match TRBD2. V was clipped by 6 bases and J by 2 bases; unmatched bases: 9. In germline, CDR1 is SQVTM, CDR2 ANQGSEA. The CDR3 totals 15 residues. Here the CDR3 reads CSVAFASGGQETQYF. CDR3 nucleotide sequence: TGCAGCGTGGCCTTCGCTAGCGGGGGTCAAGAGACCCAGTACTTC.

The rearrangement links TRBV30 to TRBJ1-5, with a possible D match to TRBD1 (5 bases). CDR3 length: 13 residues. Germline CDR1 reads GTSNPN; CDR2 reads SVGIG (reference sequence). Deletions cut 2 bases from V and 3 bases from J, with 8 bases between. The CDR3 DNA reads as TGTGCCTGGAGTCCGGACACCAATCAGCCCCAGCATTTT. Encoded protein: CAWSPDTNQPQHF.

The chain joins TRBV7-9 to TRBJ2-5; 10 bases align to TRBD2. V lost 6 bases to trimming and J lost 5 bases; unmatched junction nucleotides: 12. The CDR3 length is 16 residues. Germline V gives CDR1 SEHNR, CDR2 FQNEAQ (reference sequence). The chain's CDR3 is CASSKRGGPIPETQYF. The CDR3 DNA reads TGTGCCAGCAGTAAGCGGGGGGGCCCCATCCCTGAGACCCAGTACTTC.

The V gene is TRBV4-2, the J gene TRBJ1-4, with TRBD1 identical over 7 bases. Germline lookup yields CDR1 LGHNA and CDR2 YNFKEQ. CDR3 length: 16 amino acids. The junction had 12 bases not matched to a gene; V was cut back by 4 bases and J by 7 bases. This chain's CDR3 is CASSLNGGGTAEKLFF. In nucleotides, the CDR3 is TGTGCCAGCAGCCTCAATGGAGGCGGGACAGCTGAAAAACTGTTTTTT.

The chain recombines TRBV14 with TRBJ1-2, with 7 bases fitting TRBD1. The CDR3 has 14 residues. Trimming removed 4 bases from V and 2 bases from J; junction bases left unmatched: 4. The germline CDR1 and CDR2 sequences are SGHDN and FVKESK. The CDR3 protein is CASSRETGNYGYTF. The CDR3 DNA sequence: TGTGCCAGCAGCCGAGAGACAGGGAACTATGGCTACACCTTC.

The J gene is TRBJ1-5, the V gene TRBV30, with D uncertain. Germline loops: CDR1 GTSNPN, CDR2 SVGIG (reference sequence). Trimming took off 5 bases at V and 2 bases at J, with 7 bases between the two ends. This CDR3 contains 12 residues. For the CDR3, the DNA is TGTGCCTGGGGGCCAGGCAATCAGCCCCAGCATTTT. This gives the protein CAWGPGNQPQHF.

The V call is TRBV11-2, the J call TRBJ1-1; TRBD1 is a possible D gene (5 bases). Trimming took 1 base from V and 11 from J, leaving 11 bases between them. Germline assignment: CDR1 SGHAT and CDR2 FQNNGV. The CDR3 runs to 12 residues. The CDR3 DNA is TGTGCCAGCAGCTTAGGATTTCGGGGGGCTTTCTTT. This encodes CASSLGFRGAFF.

The rearrangement links TRBV28 to TRBJ2-7, with a weak D call TRBD2 (5 bases). This CDR3 region has 13 residues. The ends were cut back, 7 bases at V and 4 bases at J, with 14 bases in the middle. Germline V gene data show CDR1 as MDHEN and CDR2 as SYDVKM. The CDR3 sequence: CASNPPGIYEQYF. CDR3 coding DNA: TGTGCCAGCAACCCGCCGGGGATATACGAGCAGTACTTC.

This CDR3 reads CASRRTGGSREQYF. In DNA, the CDR3 is TGTGCCAGCAGAAGGACAGGGGGGTCTCGCGAGCAGTACTTC. J is TRBJ2-7 and V is TRBV28, with 10 bases lining up with TRBD1. Losses at the gene ends were 6 bases for V and 6 bases for J; bases not matched to a gene: 8. Germline CDR1 and CDR2: MDHEN and SYDVKM. CDR3 length: 14 amino acids.

The genes are TRBV7-9 and TRBJ1-1, with a tentative D call TRBD1 (5 bases). CDR1 is SEHNR, CDR2 FQNEAQ, per germline (reference sequence). V was cut by 7 bases and J by 5 bases, with 11 bases left in between. The CDR3 runs 12 residues. CDR3 nucleotide sequence: TGTGCCAGCACCCGGGACTTGACTGAAGCTTTCTTT. It translates to CASTRDLTEAFF.

This chain joins TRBV27 and TRBJ1-5, with a possible D match to TRBD1 (5 bases). V was shortened by 6 bases and J by 8 bases, with 17 bases between the two germline ends. Germline values: CDR1 MNHEY, CDR2 SMNVEV (reference sequence). The CDR3 is made up of 14 amino acids. The DNA of the CDR3 is TGTGCCAGCAGCCTGACAGTGCTTTCAGAGCCCCAGCATTTT. Its translation: CASSLTVLSEPQHF.